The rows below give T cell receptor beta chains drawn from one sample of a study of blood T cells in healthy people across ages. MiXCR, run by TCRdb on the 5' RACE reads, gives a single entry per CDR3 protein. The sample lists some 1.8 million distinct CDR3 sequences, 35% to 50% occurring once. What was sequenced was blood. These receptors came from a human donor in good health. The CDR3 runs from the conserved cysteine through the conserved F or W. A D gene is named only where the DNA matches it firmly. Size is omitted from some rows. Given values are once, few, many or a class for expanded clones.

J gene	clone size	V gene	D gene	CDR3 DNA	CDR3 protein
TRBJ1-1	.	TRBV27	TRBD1	TGTGCCAGCAGTTATGACAGGGCCACTGAAGCTTTCTTT	CASSYDRATEAFF
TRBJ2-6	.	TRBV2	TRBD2	TGTGCCAGCAGTGATGTGACTAGCGGTAACTCTGGGGCCAACGTCCTGACTTTC	CASSDVTSGNSGANVLTF
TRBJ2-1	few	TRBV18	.	TGTGCCAGCTTACCCTCAGCGGTAACAGGGAATGAGCAGTTCTTC	CASLPSAVTGNEQFF
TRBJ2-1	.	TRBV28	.	TGTGCCAGCAGTTTATATAGTGGGACCTCCTACAATGAGCAGTTCTTC	CASSLYSGTSYNEQFF
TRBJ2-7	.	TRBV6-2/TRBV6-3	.	TGTGCCAGTTCCCAGGGTGGGACCTGGTCCTACGAGCAGTACTTC	CASSQGGTWSYEQYF
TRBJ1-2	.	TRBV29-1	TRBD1	TGCAGCGTCGCTCGGGGACTTACAGGGGAGCTCTATGGCTACACCTTC	CSVARGLTGELYGYTF
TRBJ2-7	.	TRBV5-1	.	TGCGCCAGCAGCGGGGGGTGGAACTACGAGCAGTACTTC	CASSGGWNYEQYF
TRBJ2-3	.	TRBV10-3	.	TGTGCCATCTCAGTGGCGGGGAGGACAGATATGCAGTATTTT	CAISVAGRTDMQYF
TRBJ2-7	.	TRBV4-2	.	TGTGCCAGCAGCCAAGATCGACGTTCCGAGCTGTACTTC	CASSQDRRSELYF
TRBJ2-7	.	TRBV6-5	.	TGTGCCAGCAGTTACTCGGCCGGGTTATCCTACGAGCAGTACTTC	CASSYSAGLSYEQYF
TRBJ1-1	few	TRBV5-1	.	TGCGCCAGCAGCATGGGGGACGGTTGGACTGAAGCTTTCTTT	CASSMGDGWTEAFF
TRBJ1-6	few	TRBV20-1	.	TGCAGTGCTACCAGGGACCCCTATAATTCACCCCTCCACTTT	CSATRDPYNSPLHF
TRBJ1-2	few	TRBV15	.	TGTGCCACCAGCACCCCGCTTCGGTATGGCTACACCTTC	CATSTPLRYGYTF
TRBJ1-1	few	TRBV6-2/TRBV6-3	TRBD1	TGTGCCAGCAGTTACGGGGACAGGTTGACTGAAGCTTTCTTT	CASSYGDRLTEAFF
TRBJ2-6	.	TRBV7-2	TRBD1	TGTGCCAGCAGCTCTCACGGGACAGCTCTCTCTGGGGCCAACGTCCTGACTTTC	CASSSHGTALSGANVLTF
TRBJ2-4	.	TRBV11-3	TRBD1	TGTGCCAGCAGCCCGCGACAGGGGGCCAAAAACATTCAGTACTTC	CASSPRQGAKNIQYF
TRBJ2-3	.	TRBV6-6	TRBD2	TGTGCCAGCAGTTACCTCGCGGGGGGGCGTAGCACAGATACGCAGTATTTT	CASSYLAGGRSTDTQYF
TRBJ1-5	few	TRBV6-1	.	TGTGCCAGCAGTGAATCTGGGCACCCCAATCAGCCCCAGCATTTT	CASSESGHPNQPQHF
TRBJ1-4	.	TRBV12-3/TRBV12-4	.	TGTGCCAGCAGCCCTCACCTAAGAGTACAGGGAAGGAATGAAAAACTGTTTTTT	CASSPHLRVQGRNEKLFF
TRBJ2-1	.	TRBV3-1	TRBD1	TGTGCCAGCAGCCAAGATAGCGATAGAAGGGGGCCCTACAATGAGCAGTTCTTC	CASSQDSDRRGPYNEQFF
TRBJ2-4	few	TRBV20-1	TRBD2	TGCAGTGCTCTCGGACTAGCGGGGGGCCAGAAGAAGCAGTACTTC	CSALGLAGGQKKQYF